Presented here are 27 T cell receptor beta chains from one specimen sequenced in a study of brain T cells in children with intractable seizures. Noted time point: blood from clinic visit 5 months post-surgery; TSC patient then seizure free. Produced via immunoSEQ multiplex PCR; TCRdb's table is partial and in-frame only. The table lists about 340,000 clones, about 93% of them singletons. The sequenced sample was peripheral blood, obtained 4 to 5 months after surgery. The receptors derive from a boy in the first two years of life with tuberous sclerosis and intractable seizures.

This clone appeared a single time. J is TRBJ1-3 and V is TRBV9; no reliable D call. Germline V gene data show CDR1 as SGDLS and CDR2 as YYNGEE. Trimming cost V 0 bases and J 8 bases, with 12 bases left between them. The CDR3 is made up of 14 amino acids. The CDR3 sequence is CASSVDNGVDTIYF. DNA of the CDR3: TGTGCCAGCAGCGTAGATAACGGAGTGGACACCATATATTTT.

The V call is TRBV25-1, the J call TRBJ2-3; 8 bases align to TRBD1. Germline V CDR1 and CDR2: MGHDK, SYGVNS. Trimming cost V 1 base and J 0 bases; bases outside gene matches: 9. CDR3 length: 18 residues. DNA of the CDR3: TGTGCCAGCAGTGAATCCCAGGGGGCCTGGACTAGCACAGATACGCAGTATTTT. The encoded protein is CASSESQGAWTSTDTQYF.

The chain has TRBV10-3 and TRBJ2-7; weak D call: TRBD2 (8 bases). Per germline, CDR1 ENHRY and CDR2 SYGVKD. The CDR3 is 15 residues long. Trimming left V 4 bases short and J 3 bases short, with 16 bases between. The CDR3 DNA reads TGTGCCATCAGTGGCCGACAGGGACTAGACTACGAGCAGTACTTC. Translating it yields CAISGRQGLDYEQYF.

The chain is built from TRBV18 and TRBJ1-1; D not certain. The V end was cut by 0 bases, the J end by 0 bases, with 8 bases between. The CDR3 runs 15 residues. Germline assignment: CDR1 KGHSH and CDR2 LQKENI. CDR3 amino acids: CASSPPGAMNTEAFF. The CDR3 coding sequence is TGTGCCAGCTCACCACCGGGAGCAATGAACACTGAAGCTTTCTTT.

This chain connects TRBV30 to TRBJ2-1, with D perhaps assigned TRBD1 or TRBD2 (5 bases each). This CDR3 region has 12 residues. The ends were cut back, 1 base at V and 9 bases at J, with 10 bases in the middle. In germline, CDR1 is GTSNPN, CDR2 SVGIG (reference sequence). Here the CDR3 DNA reads TGTGCCTGGAGTGAAACTGGGGGTGAGCAGTTCTTC. Translated: CAWSETGGEQFF.

In regard to this clone: The same CDR3 is also encoded by other DNA sequences in this sample. The gene calls are TRBV30 and TRBJ2-7; 7 bases agree with TRBD2. The CDR3 is 11 amino acids. The germline V gene encodes CDR1 GTSNPN and CDR2 SVGIG (reference sequence). V was pared by 1 base and J by 6 bases, with 0 bases of the junction left unmatched. DNA for the CDR3: TGTGCCTGGAGTGGGGGGGGCGAGCAGTACTTC. It is translated as CAWSGGGEQYF.

The CDR3 DNA is TGTGCCAGTAGTCCCGGGACAGTTTCCTACGAGCAGTACTTC. Its translation is CASSPGTVSYEQYF. J is TRBJ2-7 and V is TRBV19; TRBD1 agrees at 7 bases. The V gene's germline CDR1 is LNHDA and CDR2 SQIVND (reference sequence). The CDR3 runs 14 residues. The V and J ends lost 5 bases and 1 base, in that order; junction bases with no gene match: 5.

This chain connects TRBV10-3 to TRBJ2-5; 11 nucleotides match TRBD2. The length of the CDR3 is 17 residues. CDR1 ENHRY and CDR2 SYGVKD come from the germline V gene. Losses at the gene ends were 10 bases for V and 4 bases for J; bases not matched to a gene: 17. The CDR3 coding sequence is TGTGCCACCACGACTACTAGCGGGAGTAGGGAGGGAGAGACCCAGTACTTC. Protein: CATTTTSGSREGETQYF.

This chain joins TRBV13 and TRBJ1-2; 8 bases fit TRBD1. Germline values: CDR1 PRHDT, CDR2 FYEKMQ (reference sequence). This CDR3 region has 18 residues. After removal of 5 bases from V and 3 bases from J, the junction contained 17 bases not matched to a gene. The chain's CDR3 is CASSPKGAGGGLDYGYTF. The CDR3 nucleotides read TGTGCCAGCAGCCCCAAGGGAGCAGGGGGCGGGTTGGACTATGGCTACACCTTC.

The chain joins TRBV2 to TRBJ2-7; TRBD2 is a possible D gene (6 bases). CDR3 size: 15 residues. Germline V gives CDR1 SNHLY, CDR2 FYNNEI. V was trimmed by 4 bases and J by 1 base, leaving 14 bases between them. This CDR3 reads CASSVVQGLSYEQYF. The CDR3 nucleotides are TGTGCCAGCAGTGTGGTCCAGGGACTTTCCTACGAGCAGTACTTC.

This rearrangement joins TRBV19 to TRBJ1-1; a weak D match, TRBD1 (6 bases). Between the trimmed V and J ends, which lost 3 bases and 0 bases, there was a span of 11 bases. Germline CDR1 and CDR2: LNHDA and SQIVND (reference sequence). This CDR3 region has 15 residues. CDR3 nucleotides: TGTGCCAGTAGTATCAGGGGTATCATGAACACTGAAGCTTTCTTT. Protein: CASSIRGIMNTEAFF.

The gene calls are TRBV2 and TRBJ2-1; unclear D gene. Germline CDR1 SNHLY, CDR2 FYNNEI. V was shortened by 4 bases and J by 9 bases, with 16 bases between the two germline ends. This CDR3 has 14 amino acids. CDR3 residues: CASSARTRPTEQFF. In nucleotides, the CDR3 is TGTGCCAGCAGTGCCCGAACTCGACCAACTGAGCAGTTCTTC.

V and J are TRBV27 and TRBJ1-5, with D tentatively TRBD1 (5 bases). V was trimmed by 5 bases and J by 2 bases, leaving 16 bases between them. Germline CDR1 MNHEY, CDR2 SMNVEV (reference sequence). The CDR3 totals 16 residues. CDR3 residues: CASSPTGGVGNQPQHF. The CDR3 DNA is TGTGCCAGCAGTCCAACGGGGGGAGTAGGCAATCAGCCCCAGCATTTT.

The J gene is TRBJ2-7, the V gene TRBV28; D is possibly TRBD1 (6 bases). Trimming shortened V by 2 bases and J by 1 base, and 9 bases separated the two germline ends. Germline V CDR1 and CDR2: MDHEN, SYDVKM. The CDR3 has 14 residues. In nucleotides, the CDR3 is TGTGCCAGCAGTTTAAGAGGGGGATCCTACGAGCAGTACTTC. It yields the protein CASSLRGGSYEQYF.

J is TRBJ2-7 and V is TRBV6-6, with a weak D call TRBD1 (8 bases). This CDR3 comprises 15 residues. V was cut by 6 bases and J by 2 bases, with 17 bases left in between. Germline CDR1 and CDR2: MNHNY and SVGAGI (reference sequence). The CDR3 spells CASRLGGTGPYEQYF. CDR3 coding DNA: TGTGCCAGCAGACTCGGGGGGACAGGACCCTACGAGCAGTACTTC.

The rearrangement links TRBV6-6 to TRBJ2-1, with D hard to call. The germline V gene encodes CDR1 MNHNY and CDR2 SVGAGI (reference sequence). The CDR3 has 20 amino acids. Trimming took 5 bases from V and 0 from J, leaving 26 bases between them. CDR3: CASSPHLYSVEFSSYNEQFF. CDR3 bases: TGTGCCAGCAGTCCTCATTTGTACTCCGTTGAGTTTAGCTCCTACAATGAGCAGTTCTTC.

This rearrangement joins TRBV9 to TRBJ2-2, with 11 bases identical to TRBD2. Germline V gene data show CDR1 as SGDLS and CDR2 as YYNGEE. This CDR3 spans 17 amino acids. Unmatched junction bases numbered 3, after V lost 0 bases and J lost 2 bases. Here the CDR3 reads CASSVGLAGLNTGELFF. The CDR3, as DNA: TGTGCCAGCAGCGTAGGACTAGCGGGGCTAAACACCGGGGAGCTGTTTTTT.

This clone was recorded only once. V and J are TRBV9 and TRBJ1-3; D gene uncertain. Germline V gene sequence: CDR1 SGDLS, CDR2 YYNGEE. The V end was cut by 3 bases, the J end by 0 bases, with 7 bases between. The CDR3 runs to 14 residues. The CDR3 DNA reads as TGTGCCAGCAGCGCTCACTACTCTGGAAACACCATATATTTT. Its translation is CASSAHYSGNTIYF.

The chain joins TRBV2 to TRBJ2-7; no reliable D call. Germline CDR1 SNHLY, CDR2 FYNNEI. The CDR3 consists of 12 residues. The V end lost 6 bases, the J end lost 8 bases, and 14 bases lay between the germline ends. CDR3 nucleotides: TGTGCCAGCAGCGTCGGGCCTGGGAAGCAGTACTTC. It codes for CASSVGPGKQYF.

Only one count was recorded for this clone. The chain combines TRBV9 with TRBJ1-5; the D gene is possibly TRBD1 (6 bases). Germline assignment: CDR1 SGDLS and CDR2 YYNGEE. V shed 0 bases and J shed 3 bases, with 10 bases lying between them. CDR3 length equals 15 residues. CDR3 protein: CASSVEGGYNQPQHF. The CDR3 DNA sequence: TGTGCCAGCAGCGTAGAAGGGGGGTACAATCAGCCCCAGCATTTT.

The chain links TRBV3-1 (or the pseudogene TRBV3-2) to TRBJ2-7, with 9 bases identical to TRBD1. The V gene's germline CDR1 is LGHDT and CDR2 YNNKEL (reference sequence). Trimming took 2 bases from V and 5 from J; bases not matched to a gene: 7. The CDR3 has 15 amino acids. In nucleotides, the CDR3 is TGTGCCAGCAGCCAACTAAGACAGGGGGACCACGAGCAGTACTTC. This encodes CASSQLRQGDHEQYF.

CDR3 in amino acids: CASSPKTGLDEKLFF. DNA for the CDR3: TGTGCCAGCAGCCCCAAGACAGGGTTAGACGAAAAACTGTTTTTT. V usage is TRBV9 and J usage is TRBJ1-4; 7 bases agree with TRBD1. The length of the CDR3 is 15 residues. Germline CDR1 is SGDLS and CDR2 is YYNGEE. The V and J ends lost 4 bases and 8 bases, in that order; junction bases with no gene match: 11.

The chain employs TRBV30 and TRBJ2-7; D gene unclear. Germline V gene sequence: CDR1 GTSNPN, CDR2 SVGIG (reference sequence). V was shortened by 3 bases and J by 0 bases, with 6 bases between the two germline ends. This CDR3 has 12 amino acids. The CDR3 loop reads CAWSASSYEQYF. The CDR3, as DNA: TGTGCCTGGAGCGCATCCTCCTACGAGCAGTACTTC.

In this sample, this clone turned up once. This chain connects TRBV19 to TRBJ2-1; 13 positions agree with TRBD2. This CDR3 comprises 15 residues. After removal of 5 bases from V and 8 bases from J, the junction contained 6 bases not matched to a gene. Germline CDR1 LNHDA, CDR2 SQIVND (reference sequence). CDR3 sequence reads: CASSFGLAGVDEQFF. CDR3 nucleotide sequence: TGTGCCAGTAGTTTCGGACTAGCGGGAGTCGATGAGCAGTTCTTC.

The rearrangement links TRBV12-3 or TRBV12-4 to TRBJ2-3, with D perhaps TRBD2 (5 bases). The CDR3 sequence is 13 residues long. V gave up 6 bases and J gave up 1 base, with 8 bases separating them. The CDR3 DNA follows: TGTGCCAGCAGGAGAGGGCGCACAGATACGCAGTATTTT. Translated: CASRRGRTDTQYF.

J is TRBJ2-5 and V is TRBV3-1 (or the pseudogene TRBV3-2); no clear D gene. This CDR3 has 11 residues. The germline CDR1 and CDR2 sequences are LGHDT and YNNKEL (reference sequence). V was pared by 2 bases and J by 2 bases, with 0 bases between. The CDR3 sequence is CASSQQETQYF. The CDR3 DNA is TGTGCCAGCAGCCAACAAGAGACCCAGTACTTC.

This sequence joins TRBV19 and TRBJ1-2; tentatively, D is TRBD1 (6 bases). Germline values: CDR1 LNHDA, CDR2 SQIVND (reference sequence). The CDR3 extends over 17 amino acids. Trimming pared 3 bases from V and 2 bases from J, leaving 19 bases between. CDR3 in amino acids: CASSIPPGRGTNYGYTF. CDR3 bases: TGTGCCAGTAGTATTCCCCCTGGCAGGGGAACGAACTATGGCTACACCTTC.